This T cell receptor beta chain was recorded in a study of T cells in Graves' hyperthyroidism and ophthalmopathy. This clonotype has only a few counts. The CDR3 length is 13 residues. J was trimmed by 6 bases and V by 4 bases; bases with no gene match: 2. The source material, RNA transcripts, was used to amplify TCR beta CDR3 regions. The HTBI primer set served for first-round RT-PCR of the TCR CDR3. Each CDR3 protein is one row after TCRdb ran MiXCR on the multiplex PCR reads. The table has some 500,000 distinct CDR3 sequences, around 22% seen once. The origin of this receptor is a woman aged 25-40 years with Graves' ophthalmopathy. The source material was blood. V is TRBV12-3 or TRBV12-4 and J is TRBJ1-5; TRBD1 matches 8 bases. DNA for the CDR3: TGTGCCAGCAGTTCAGGGGGCGTTCAGCCCCAGCATTTT. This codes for CASSSGGVQPQHF.